This T cell receptor (beta chain) was sequenced in a study of blood T cells in healthy people across ages. Study results and caveats: Long-lived donors had more naive CD4+ cells and higher diversity than aged donors.

There are 13 residues in the CDR3. Trimming removed 7 bases at V and 2 bases at J, with 11 bases between. A second PCR of 7 to 11 cycles used a sample-barcoded 5' primer and a J-beta primer mix. A 12-random-nucleotide template-switch adaptor tagged each cDNA molecule. TCRdb redid the calling of the 5' RACE reads with MiXCR, one entry per CDR3 protein. The sample comprises 1 million or so distinct CDR3 sequences, approximately 25% of which are singletons, and around 0.7% rests with the top ten. As concerns this clonotype: The target antigen is unknown.

The data were also submitted as part of a second study, on T cells of mothers and their children. As reported in that work: Every mother produced more than 9.5 million TCR beta CDR3 reads, whereas every child provided roughly 3 million. Slightly higher, non-significant overlap characterized related mother-child pairs relative to unrelated pairs.

V and J are TRBV12-3 or TRBV12-4 and TRBJ1-2, with D unclear. Sequencing was done on a sample of blood. The source is a girl aged 2-10 years in good health. CDR3 sequence (DNA): TGTGCCAGCACCCTCCCCGGGAACTATGGCTACACCTTC. It translates to CASTLPGNYGYTF.